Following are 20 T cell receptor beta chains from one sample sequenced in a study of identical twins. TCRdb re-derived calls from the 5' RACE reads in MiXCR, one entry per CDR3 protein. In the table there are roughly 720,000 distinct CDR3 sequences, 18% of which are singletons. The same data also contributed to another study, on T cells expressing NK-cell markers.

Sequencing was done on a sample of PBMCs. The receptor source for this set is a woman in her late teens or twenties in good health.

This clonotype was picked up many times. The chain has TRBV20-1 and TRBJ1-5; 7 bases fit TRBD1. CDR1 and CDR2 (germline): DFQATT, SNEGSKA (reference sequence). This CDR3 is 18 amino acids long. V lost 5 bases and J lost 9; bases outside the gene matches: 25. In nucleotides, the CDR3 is TGCAGTGCTCTTATATCCGGGACAGAGAAACAACTTCTCGTGCCCCAGCATTTT. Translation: CSALISGTEKQLLVPQHF.

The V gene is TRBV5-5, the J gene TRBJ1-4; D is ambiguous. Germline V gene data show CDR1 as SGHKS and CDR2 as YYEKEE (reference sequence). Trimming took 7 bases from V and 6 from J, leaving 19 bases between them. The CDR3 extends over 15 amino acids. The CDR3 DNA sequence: TGTGCCAGCGCCGTGGAAACGGGGATAGATGAAAAACTGTTTTTT. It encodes CASAVETGIDEKLFF.

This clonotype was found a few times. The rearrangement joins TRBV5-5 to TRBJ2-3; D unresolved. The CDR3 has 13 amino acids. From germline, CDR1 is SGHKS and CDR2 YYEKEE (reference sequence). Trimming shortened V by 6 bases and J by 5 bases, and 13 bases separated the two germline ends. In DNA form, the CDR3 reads TGTGCCAGCATCCACCTCCCAGAAGATACGCAGTATTTT. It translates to CASIHLPEDTQYF.

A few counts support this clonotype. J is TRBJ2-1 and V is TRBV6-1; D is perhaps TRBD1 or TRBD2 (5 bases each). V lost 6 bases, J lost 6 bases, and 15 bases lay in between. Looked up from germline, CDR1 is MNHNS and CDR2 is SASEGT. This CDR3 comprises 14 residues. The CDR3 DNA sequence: TGTGCCAGCAGCGACGGGACCATCCGCAATGAGCAGTTCTTC. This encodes CASSDGTIRNEQFF.

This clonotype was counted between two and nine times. CDR3 nucleotides: TGTGCCAGCAGTTTATCGATAGGGGGAGTCCAAGAGACCCAGTACTTC. This gives the protein CASSLSIGGVQETQYF. V usage is TRBV27 and J usage is TRBJ2-5; tentative D call: TRBD1 (6 bases). The CDR3 is 16 amino acids. The germline V gene encodes CDR1 MNHEY and CDR2 SMNVEV (reference sequence). Between the trimmed V and J ends, which lost 0 bases and 1 base, there was a span of 12 bases.

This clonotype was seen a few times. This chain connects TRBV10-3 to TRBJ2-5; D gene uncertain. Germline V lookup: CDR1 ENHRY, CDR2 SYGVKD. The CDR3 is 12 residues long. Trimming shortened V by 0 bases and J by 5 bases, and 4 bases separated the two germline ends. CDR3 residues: CAISESSETQYF. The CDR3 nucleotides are TGTGCCATCAGTGAGTCGAGTGAGACCCAGTACTTC.

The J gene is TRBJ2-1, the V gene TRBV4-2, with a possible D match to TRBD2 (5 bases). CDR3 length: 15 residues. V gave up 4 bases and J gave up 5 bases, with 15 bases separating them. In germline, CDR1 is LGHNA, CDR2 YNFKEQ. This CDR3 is CASSLGLTLHNEQFF. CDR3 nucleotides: TGTGCCAGCAGCCTAGGACTGACTCTGCACAATGAGCAGTTCTTC.

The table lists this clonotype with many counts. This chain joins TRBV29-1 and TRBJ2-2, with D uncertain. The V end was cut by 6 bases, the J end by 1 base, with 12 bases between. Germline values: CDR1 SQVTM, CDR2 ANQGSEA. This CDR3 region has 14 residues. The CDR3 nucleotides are TGCAGCGTCACCGGGTTCCTGAACACCGGGGAGCTGTTTTTT. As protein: CSVTGFLNTGELFF.

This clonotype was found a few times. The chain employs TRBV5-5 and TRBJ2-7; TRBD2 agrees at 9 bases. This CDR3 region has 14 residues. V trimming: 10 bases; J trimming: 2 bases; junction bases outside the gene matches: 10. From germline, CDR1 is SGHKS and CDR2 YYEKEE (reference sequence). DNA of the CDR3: TGTGCCTCGACGCAGCGGGGGGTAACCTACGAGCAGTACTTC. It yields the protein CASTQRGVTYEQYF.

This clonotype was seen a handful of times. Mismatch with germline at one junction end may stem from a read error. CDR3 protein: CASSLTLAANLETQYF. In DNA form, the CDR3 reads TGTGCTAGCAGCTTGACTTTAGCGGCAAACCTAGAGACCCAGTACTTC. The V and J genes are TRBV7-7 and TRBJ2-5, with a weak D call TRBD2 (6 bases). CDR1 and CDR2 from the germline V gene are SSHAT and FNYEAQ (reference sequence). This CDR3 region has 16 residues.

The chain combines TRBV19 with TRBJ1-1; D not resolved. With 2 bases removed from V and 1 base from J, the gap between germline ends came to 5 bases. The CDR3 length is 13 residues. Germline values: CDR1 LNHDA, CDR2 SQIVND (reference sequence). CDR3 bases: TGTGCCAGTAGTATATGGGGGAACACTGAAGCTTTCTTT. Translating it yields CASSIWGNTEAFF.

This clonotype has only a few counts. CDR3 sequence (DNA): TGTGCCAGCAGCTCCAGTAGGGACACAGATACGCAGTATTTT. Protein sequence: CASSSSRDTDTQYF. This chain links TRBV9 with TRBJ2-3; D uncertain. The V and J ends lost 4 bases and 2 bases respectively, with 11 bases between them. CDR1 and CDR2 (germline): SGDLS, YYNGEE. This CDR3 has 14 amino acids. Drawing the rest from reference TRBV9 and TRBJ2-3, the complete variable domain is DSGVTQTPKHLITATGQRVTLRCSPRSGDLSVYWYQQSLDQGLQFLIQYYNGEERAKGNILERFSAQQFPDLHSELNLSSLELGDSALYFCASSSSRDTDTQYFGPGTRLTVL.

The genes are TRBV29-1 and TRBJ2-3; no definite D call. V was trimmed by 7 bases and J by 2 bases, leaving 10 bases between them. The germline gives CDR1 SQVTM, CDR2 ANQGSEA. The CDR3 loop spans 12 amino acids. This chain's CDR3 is CSALDFTDTQYF. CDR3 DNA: TGCAGCGCCCTAGACTTCACAGATACGCAGTATTTT.

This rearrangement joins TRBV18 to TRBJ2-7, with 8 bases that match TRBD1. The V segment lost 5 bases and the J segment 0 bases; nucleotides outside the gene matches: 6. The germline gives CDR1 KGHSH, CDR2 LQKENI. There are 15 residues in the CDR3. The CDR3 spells CASSTAGTGSYEQYF. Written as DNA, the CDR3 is TGTGCCAGCTCAACCGCCGGGACAGGCTCCTACGAGCAGTACTTC.

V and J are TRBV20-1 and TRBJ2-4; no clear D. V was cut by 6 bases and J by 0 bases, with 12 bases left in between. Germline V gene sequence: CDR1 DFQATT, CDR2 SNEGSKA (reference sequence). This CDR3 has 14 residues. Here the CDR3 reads CSAAGRRAKNIQYF. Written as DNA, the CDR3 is TGCAGTGCCGCCGGACGGCGAGCCAAAAACATTCAGTACTTC.

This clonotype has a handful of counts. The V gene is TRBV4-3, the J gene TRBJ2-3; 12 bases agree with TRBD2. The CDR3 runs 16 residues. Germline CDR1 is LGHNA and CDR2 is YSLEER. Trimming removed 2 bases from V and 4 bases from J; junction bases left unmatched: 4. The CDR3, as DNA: TGCGCCAGCAGCCAAATGGGACTAGCGGGTTCAGATACGCAGTATTTT. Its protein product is CASSQMGLAGSDTQYF.

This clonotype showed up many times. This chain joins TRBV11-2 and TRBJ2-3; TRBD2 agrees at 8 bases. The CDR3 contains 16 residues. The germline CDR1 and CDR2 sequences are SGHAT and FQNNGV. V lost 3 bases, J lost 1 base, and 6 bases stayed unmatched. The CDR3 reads CASSLRSGGGTDTQYF. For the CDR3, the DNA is TGTGCCAGCAGCTTGCGGAGCGGGGGAGGCACAGATACGCAGTATTTT.

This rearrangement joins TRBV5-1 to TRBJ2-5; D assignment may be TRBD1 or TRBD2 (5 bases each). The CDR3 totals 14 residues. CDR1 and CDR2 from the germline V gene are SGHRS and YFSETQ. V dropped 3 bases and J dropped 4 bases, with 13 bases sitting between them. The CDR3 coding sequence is TGCGCCAGCAGCTCCGGGACGCCCGCAGAGACCCAGTACTTC. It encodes CASSSGTPAETQYF.

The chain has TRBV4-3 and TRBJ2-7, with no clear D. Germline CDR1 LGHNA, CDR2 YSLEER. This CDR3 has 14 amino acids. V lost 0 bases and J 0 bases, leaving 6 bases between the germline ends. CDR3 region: CASSQDHPSYEQYF. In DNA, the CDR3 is TGCGCCAGCAGCCAAGACCACCCCTCCTACGAGCAGTACTTC.

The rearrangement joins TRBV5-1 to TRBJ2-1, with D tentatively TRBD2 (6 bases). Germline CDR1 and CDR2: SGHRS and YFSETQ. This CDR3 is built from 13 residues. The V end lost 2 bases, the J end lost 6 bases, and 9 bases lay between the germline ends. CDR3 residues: CASSFRRGNEQFF. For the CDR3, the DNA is TGCGCCAGCAGCTTCAGGAGGGGCAATGAGCAGTTCTTC.